This T cell receptor (beta chain) was captured by sequencing in a study of T-cell memory formation after mild COVID-19. Across the study: Clusters of TCRs were largely donor specific. Findings of the study overall: Later expanders leaned CD4+, whereas day 15 to 85 contracting clones were balanced CD4/CD8. Researchers found some responding clones in pre-infection memory, a sign that cross-reactive memory joined.

This clonotype was counted ten times or more. Its cognate antigen is unknown. The V gene end was trimmed by 4 bases and the J gene end by 2 bases; junction bases not matched to a gene: 5. The CDR3 runs 15 residues. Germline CDR1 and CDR2: SGHRS and YFSETQ. cDNA libraries for TCR alpha and TCR beta, carrying sample barcodes and UMIs, came from 5'RACE with constant-segment primers. TCRdb re-derived calls from the 5' RACE reads in MiXCR, one entry per CDR3 protein. This table has a few hundred thousand distinct CDR3 sequences, around 21% appearing once. The chain recombines TRBV5-1 with TRBJ2-1; 8 bases line up with TRBD1. The sequencing sample was made of PBMCs or a T cell subset sorted from them (not recorded which). The sequence was collected from an adult woman who had mild COVID-19 (a few samples of this study predate the infection). Cell type and time point are not known. Written as DNA, the CDR3 is TGCGCCAGCAGCCCTCTACAGGGGGCCTACAATGAGCAGTTCTTC. Amino acid sequence: CASSPLQGAYNEQFF.